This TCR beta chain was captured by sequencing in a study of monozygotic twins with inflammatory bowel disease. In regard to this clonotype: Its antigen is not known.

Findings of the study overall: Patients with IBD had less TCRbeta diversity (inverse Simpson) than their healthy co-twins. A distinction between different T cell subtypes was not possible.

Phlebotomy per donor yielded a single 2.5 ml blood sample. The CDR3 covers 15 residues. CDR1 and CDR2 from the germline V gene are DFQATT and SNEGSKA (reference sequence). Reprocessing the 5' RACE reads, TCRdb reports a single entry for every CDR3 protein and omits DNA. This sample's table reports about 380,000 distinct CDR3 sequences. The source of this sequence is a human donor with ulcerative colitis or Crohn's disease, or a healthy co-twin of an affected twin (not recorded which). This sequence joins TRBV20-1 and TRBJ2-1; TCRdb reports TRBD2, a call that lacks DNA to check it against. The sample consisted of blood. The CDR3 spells CSARTSGGTYNEQFF.